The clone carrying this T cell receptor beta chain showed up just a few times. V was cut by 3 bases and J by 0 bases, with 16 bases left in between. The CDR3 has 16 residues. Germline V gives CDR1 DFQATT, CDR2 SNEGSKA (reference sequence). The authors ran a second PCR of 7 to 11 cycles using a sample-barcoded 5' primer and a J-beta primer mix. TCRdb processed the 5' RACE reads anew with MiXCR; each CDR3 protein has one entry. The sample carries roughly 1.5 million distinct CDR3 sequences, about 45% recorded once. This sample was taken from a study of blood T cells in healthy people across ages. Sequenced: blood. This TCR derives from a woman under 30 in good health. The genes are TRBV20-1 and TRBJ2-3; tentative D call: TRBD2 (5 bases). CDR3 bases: TGCAGTGCTAGTTTGAGGGCCATTGACAGCACAGATACGCAGTATTTT. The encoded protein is CSASLRAIDSTDTQYF.